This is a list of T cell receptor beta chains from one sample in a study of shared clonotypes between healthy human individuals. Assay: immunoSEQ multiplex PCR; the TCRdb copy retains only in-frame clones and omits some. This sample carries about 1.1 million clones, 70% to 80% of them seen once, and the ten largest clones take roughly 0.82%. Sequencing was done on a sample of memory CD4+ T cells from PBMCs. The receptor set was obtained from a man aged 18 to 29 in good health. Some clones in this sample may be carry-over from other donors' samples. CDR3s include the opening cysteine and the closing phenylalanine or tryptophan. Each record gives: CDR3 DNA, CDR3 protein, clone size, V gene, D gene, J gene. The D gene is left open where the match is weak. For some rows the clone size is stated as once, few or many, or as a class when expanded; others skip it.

TGTGCCAGCAGTACGGTTGGGGGGATTGGCGAGCAGTACTTC,CASSTVGGIGEQYF,-,TRBV2,-,TRBJ2-7
TGTGCCAGCAGCCCCGGCTCTGGGGGCGAATCCGGCTACACCTTC,CASSPGSGGESGYTF,-,TRBV4-2,-,TRBJ1-2
TGCGCCAGCAGCTTGGTCGGGACGACTAATGAAAAACTGTTTTTT,CASSLVGTTNEKLFF,-,TRBV5-1,-,TRBJ1-4
TGTGCCAGCCACACCCCTACCGTCGGGACAGATACGCAGTATTTT,CASHTPTVGTDTQYF,-,TRBV9,-,TRBJ2-3
TGTGCCAGCAGCTCGACAGGGTTTGCATCCACCGGGGAGCTGTTTTTT,CASSSTGFASTGELFF,many,TRBV7-3,TRBD1,TRBJ2-2
TGTGCCAGCTCAACTAGCGCGAGCTCCTACAATGAGCAGTTCTTC,CASSTSASSYNEQFF,-,TRBV18,TRBD2,TRBJ2-1
TGTGCCAGCAGCTTAGGACAGGGGGCGGCCGGGGAGCTGTTTTTT,CASSLGQGAAGELFF,-,TRBV11-3,TRBD1,TRBJ2-2
TGTGCCAGCTCACCTCAGACAGAGGGACTGGATACGCAGTATTTT,CASSPQTEGLDTQYF,-,TRBV18,-,TRBJ2-3
TGTGCCAGCAGCCCTTACGTTTCTAGCGGGAGGGGGGAGCACAATGAGCAGTTCTTC,CASSPYVSSGRGEHNEQFF,-,TRBV7-2,TRBD2,TRBJ2-1
TGTGCCAGCAGTCGGGACAGGGGGCAACTGAATCAGCCCCAGCATTTT,CASSRDRGQLNQPQHF,-,TRBV2,TRBD1,TRBJ1-5
TGTGCCAGCAGCTTAGAGGCAGGGTGGACTAACTATGGCTACACCTTC,CASSLEAGWTNYGYTF,-,TRBV7-8,-,TRBJ1-2
TGCGCCAGCAGCTTGGGGGAAGTATTTGGGGAGACCCAGTACTTC,CASSLGEVFGETQYF,-,TRBV5-1,-,TRBJ2-5
TGTGCCAGCAGACGGGGAGCTGAAGCTTTCTTT,CASRRGAEAFF,-,TRBV6-5,-,TRBJ1-1
TGTGCCTGGAGTGAGACCCTCGGGCAGTACTTC,CAWSETLGQYF,-,TRBV30,-,TRBJ2-7
TGTGCCAGCAGCCTTACTATAGGTGTCCACAATGAGCAGTTCTTC,CASSLTIGVHNEQFF,-,TRBV6-5,-,TRBJ2-1
TGTGCCAGCAGCGTAGGTGCGAGCTCTGGAAACACCATATATTTT,CASSVGASSGNTIYF,once,TRBV9,-,TRBJ1-3
TGTGCCAGTAGTATGGGGACAGGGGGTAGCGGGAGGAGGTCCTACAATGAGCAGTTCTTC,CASSMGTGGSGRRSYNEQFF,-,TRBV19,-,TRBJ2-1
TGTGCCAGCAGCTTAGTTGGCGCGGACTCCTACGAGCAGTACTTC,CASSLVGADSYEQYF,-,TRBV11-2,-,TRBJ2-7
TGTGCCAGCTCCCGCCGACAAGCGGAGACCCAGTACTTC,CASSRRQAETQYF,once,TRBV18,-,TRBJ2-5
TGTGCCAGCAGCCCAGCGGGGTTTGGGGAGGGGCAGCCCCAGCATTTT,CASSPAGFGEGQPQHF,-,TRBV28,-,TRBJ1-5
TGTGCCAGCAGTGGACAGTTCAGCTCCTACGAGCAGTACTTC,CASSGQFSSYEQYF,-,TRBV6-1,-,TRBJ2-7
TGTGCCAGCAGTAAGACAGGGGGCTACCAACTAAATCAGCCCCAGCATTTT,CASSKTGGYQLNQPQHF,-,TRBV28,TRBD1,TRBJ1-5
TGCGCCAGCAGCCTTCTAGGGCAGGGAGCGACAGATACGCAGTATTTT,CASSLLGQGATDTQYF,-,TRBV4-3,-,TRBJ2-3
TGTGCCAGCAGCCAAGTGGGTACAGGGGAAAACTATGGCTACACCTTC,CASSQVGTGENYGYTF,-,TRBV4-2,TRBD1,TRBJ1-2
TGTGCCACCAGCAACCCGGGGGCGGGGGACTATGGCTACACCTTC,CATSNPGAGDYGYTF,few,TRBV15,-,TRBJ1-2
TGTGCCAGCAGCTTAGCGGGGGCCGGGTATGGCTACACCTTC,CASSLAGAGYGYTF,many,TRBV7-2,-,TRBJ1-2
TGTGCCAGCAGCTTCGGTCAGCTAGCGGGACAGTACTTC,CASSFGQLAGQYF,few,TRBV5-6,TRBD2,TRBJ2-5
TGTGCCATCAAAGGGAACAGTGGGGCCTACGAGCAGTACTTC,CAIKGNSGAYEQYF,-,TRBV10-3,-,TRBJ2-7
TGTGCCAGCAGTGAAGGGGGTCGGAGCAATCAGCCCCAGCATTTT,CASSEGGRSNQPQHF,-,TRBV2,-,TRBJ1-5
TGTGCCTGGAGTGTCTTATCTAGCGGGGCAGATACGCAGTATTTT,CAWSVLSSGADTQYF,-,TRBV30,TRBD2,TRBJ2-3
TGTGCCAGCAGCACCCCCGGGACTAGCGGGAGGATAAGGTCTTTAGGTGAGCAGTTCTTC,CASSTPGTSGRIRSLGEQFF,-,TRBV7-8,TRBD2,TRBJ2-1
TGTGCCAGCAGCTTGAGAGGGATCGGTGAAAAACTGTTTTTT,CASSLRGIGEKLFF,few,TRBV5-6,-,TRBJ1-4
TGTGCCAGCAGCTCGGGACAGTTAGTTCATGAGCAGTTCTTC,CASSSGQLVHEQFF,-,TRBV7-3,TRBD1,TRBJ2-1
TGCGCCAGCAGCTTGGCCCCTGACAGAGCCTACGAGCAGTACTTC,CASSLAPDRAYEQYF,-,TRBV5-1,-,TRBJ2-7
TGTGCCAGCAGCTCAGGGGCCGGCACTGAAGCTTTCTTT,CASSSGAGTEAFF,-,TRBV7-9,-,TRBJ1-1
TGTGCCAGCAGCTTAAGAAGGGACCAAGAGACGCAGTATTTT,CASSLRRDQETQYF,-,TRBV7-9,-,TRBJ2-3
TGCGCCAGCAGCCAAGTGGCCCGGACAGGGTCCCGCTACGAGCAGTACTTC,CASSQVARTGSRYEQYF,-,TRBV4-1,TRBD1,TRBJ2-7
TGCGCCAGCAGCCTCCCCGGGAGGGGGGCTGAAGCTTTCTTT,CASSLPGRGAEAFF,-,TRBV5-1,-,TRBJ1-1
TGTGCCAGCAGCCAAGAGTACAGTAACTATGGCTACACCTTC,CASSQEYSNYGYTF,-,TRBV4-2,-,TRBJ1-2
TGTGCCAGCTCACAGCTCGCGGGGGTCACCTACGAGCAGTACTTC,CASSQLAGVTYEQYF,-,TRBV18,TRBD2,TRBJ2-7
TGTGCCAGCATCCAACCCGGGACAGGCGAAGCTTTCTTT,CASIQPGTGEAFF,-,TRBV28,TRBD1,TRBJ1-1
TGCGCCAGCAGCTTGGGGGTAGACTATTACGAGCAGTACTTC,CASSLGVDYYEQYF,once,TRBV5-1,-,TRBJ2-7
TGTGCCAGCAGCTTTATCGGGGAGCTGTTTTTT,CASSFIGELFF,-,TRBV7-2,-,TRBJ2-2
TGTGCCATCAGAGACGCAGGGGCAAGTGAAAAACTGTTTTTT,CAIRDAGASEKLFF,-,TRBV10-3,-,TRBJ1-4
TGTGCCTGGAGTGTACGACAGGGCTATGGCTACACCTTC,CAWSVRQGYGYTF,few,TRBV30,TRBD1,TRBJ1-2
TGTGCCAGCAGTTACTCGGAACGGAGCTCCTACAATGAGCAGTTCTTC,CASSYSERSSYNEQFF,few,TRBV6-7,-,TRBJ2-1
TGTGCCAGCGGCTTAAATGGAAGGTCGGCGGGCACAGATACGCAGTATTTT,CASGLNGRSAGTDTQYF,-,TRBV11-2,-,TRBJ2-3
TGTGCCAGCAGTTCCGGGAGTATCCGTACAGATACGCAGTATTTT,CASSSGSIRTDTQYF,-,TRBV27,-,TRBJ2-3
TGTGCCAGCAGGAGCCAACAGGGATCCACTGAAGCTTTCTTT,CASRSQQGSTEAFF,-,TRBV6-5,-,TRBJ1-1
TGCGCCAGCAGCCAAGGGGACCAGGGCCTCGATGAGCAGTTCTTC,CASSQGDQGLDEQFF,-,TRBV4-1,-,TRBJ2-1
TGTGCCAGCAGTCAGAGCACAGATACGCAGTATTTT,CASSQSTDTQYF,-,TRBV2,-,TRBJ2-3
TGTGCCAGCAGTCCGAGAATTAATGAAAAACTGTTTTTT,CASSPRINEKLFF,-,TRBV6-5,-,TRBJ1-4
TGTGCCAGCAGATCCGGGACTGGCGACACTGAAGCTTTCTTT,CASRSGTGDTEAFF,-,TRBV5-4,-,TRBJ1-1
TGTGCCAGCAGCAAGGGGGCAGGGAGTGGTTTGAACACTGAAGCTTTCTTT,CASSKGAGSGLNTEAFF,-,TRBV9,TRBD1,TRBJ1-1
TGCGCCAGCAGCTTGGACACCTCCTACAATGAGCAGTTCTTC,CASSLDTSYNEQFF,few,TRBV5-1,-,TRBJ2-1